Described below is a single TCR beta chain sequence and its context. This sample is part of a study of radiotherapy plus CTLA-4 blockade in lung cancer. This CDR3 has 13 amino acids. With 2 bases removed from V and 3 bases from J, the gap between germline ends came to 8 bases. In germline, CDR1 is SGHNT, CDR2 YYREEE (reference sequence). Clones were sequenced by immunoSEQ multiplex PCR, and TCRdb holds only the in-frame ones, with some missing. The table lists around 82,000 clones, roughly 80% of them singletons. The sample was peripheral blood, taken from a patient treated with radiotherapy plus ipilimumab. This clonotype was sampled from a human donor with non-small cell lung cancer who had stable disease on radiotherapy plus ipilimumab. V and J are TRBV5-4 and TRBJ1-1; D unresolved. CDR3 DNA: TGTGCCAGCAGCTTCTCCACCTACACTGAAGCTTTCTTT. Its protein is CASSFSTYTEAFF.